This T cell receptor beta chain was sequenced during a study of blood T cell repertoires in COVID-19. The V gene lost 0 bases and the J gene lost 2 bases, with 20 bases spanning the gap. The length of the CDR3 is 18 residues. Germline V CDR1 and CDR2: SGHNT, YYREEE (reference sequence). Profiled with immunoSEQ multiplex PCR; TCRdb holds only in-frame clones, not every one. The table lists some 160,000 clones, roughly three quarters of them singletons. The sample consisted of peripheral blood. The source of this sequence is a man aged 50-59 years with active or convalescent COVID-19. V and J are TRBV5-4 and TRBJ2-5; D possibly corresponds to TRBD1 (5 bases). The CDR3 nucleotides read TGTGCCAGCAGCTTGGATGCGAATCTGTGGCGGACACAAGAGACCCAGTACTTC. As protein: CASSLDANLWRTQETQYF.